The sequence of this T cell receptor beta chain was determined in a study of T-cell reconstitution after alpha-beta-depleted transplantation in children. Study-wide points: Recipient T cells and thymic progenitors that survived gave rise to the high TCRbeta diversity observed at day 60 in some patients. T-cell counts and diversity at one year following transplant were attributed mainly to newly produced T cells. The study reportedly traced alpha-beta T cells about two months after transplant to several hundred expanded graft clones.

This clonotype has a count of ten or more. Its cognate antigen is unknown. Unique molecular identifiers were used in preparing the TCRbeta library. Each CDR3 protein is one row after TCRdb ran MiXCR on the PCR reads. The repertoire holds 480,000 or so distinct CDR3 sequences, with about 10% as singletons. From germline, CDR1 is SEHNR and CDR2 FQNEAQ (reference sequence). This CDR3 comprises 12 residues. V was pared by 2 bases and J by 8 bases, with 7 bases between. This TCR came from a child aged 2 to 10 with inherited bone marrow failure, due to receive a stem cell transplant. The starting material was PBMCs, obtained before TCRalphabeta/CD19-depleted stem cell transplant. V and J are TRBV7-9 and TRBJ2-1; no firm D call. The CDR3 DNA sequence: TGTGCCAGCAGCTTACCCCGGGATGAGCAGTTCTTC. Amino acid sequence: CASSLPRDEQFF.